This TCR beta chain was identified during a study of early T cells in non-severe SARS-CoV-2 infection. About the research overall: The sequenced material was bulk RNA from unsorted whole blood, and its chains were unpaired.

This clonotype was counted only a few times. Antigen specificity is unknown. Germline loops: CDR1 SGHRS, CDR2 YFSETQ. The CDR3 covers 14 residues. With 4 bases clipped from V and 6 bases from J, the junction kept 5 bases outside the gene matches. Each cDNA molecule carried a unique molecular identifier. A single record per CDR3 protein comes from TCRdb applying MiXCR to the 5' RACE reads. The sample shows fewer than 40,000 distinct CDR3 sequences, 5% to 6.5% of them seen only once. Whole-study results and caveats: A preference for anti-spike CD8 responses marked VDJdb matching, which missed private and CD4 specificities.

The sequencing sample was made of whole blood. The chain is built from TRBV5-1 and TRBJ2-4; TRBD1 agrees at 9 bases. The receptor was isolated from an adult who was a healthcare worker with PCR-confirmed SARS-CoV-2 infection or an uninfected control (not recorded which). Here the CDR3 DNA reads TGCGCCAGCAGCCTGACAGGGGGTGGAAACATTCAGTACTTC. The encoded protein is CASSLTGGGNIQYF.